This T cell receptor beta chain is from a study of siplizumab effects on memory and regulatory T cells. The CDR3 consists of 16 residues. V gave up 3 bases and J gave up 5 bases; unmatched junction bases: 13. Germline CDR1 and CDR2: LNHNV and YYDKDF (reference sequence). TCRdb keeps only in-frame clones here, not all; method: immunoSEQ multiplex PCR. The sample consists of roughly 92,000 clones, around 94% of them appearing once. This TCR was sampled from a human donor in good health. The sample comprised non-Treg CD4+ T cells sorted from blood. The V call is TRBV15, the J call TRBJ2-7, with 7 positions matching TRBD2. The CDR3, as DNA: TGTGCCACCAGCAGCGCCCAGGGAGGGATCGGGAACGAGCAGTACTTC. Translation gives CATSSAQGGIGNEQYF.